The 17 T cell receptor beta chains in this list originate from one sample, sequenced in a study of control samples from healthy donors and cancer patients. Generated by immunoSEQ multiplex PCR, the TCRdb table keeps only in-frame clones and is missing some. This sample has roughly 88,000 clones, with roughly 91% found just once. The sample consisted of blood. Source of these receptors: a man aged 50 to 60 in good health.

The chain uses TRBV27 and TRBJ1-3, with TRBD1 as a possible D gene (6 bases). CDR1 is MNHEY and CDR2 is SMNVEV in the germline V gene (reference sequence). The V end lost 3 bases, the J end lost 3 bases, and 12 bases lay between the germline ends. This CDR3 spans 15 amino acids. The CDR3: CASSFQGQGGNTIYF. The DNA of the CDR3 is TGTGCCAGCAGTTTCCAGGGGCAGGGTGGAAACACCATATATTTT.

The chain has TRBV5-1 and TRBJ1-1; perhaps TRBD1 as D (6 bases). This CDR3 region has 15 residues. Trimming shortened V by 2 bases and J by 8 bases, and 19 bases separated the two germline ends. CDR1 and CDR2 (germline): SGHRS, YFSETQ. Here the CDR3 DNA reads TGCGCCAGCAGCTTCTCAGGGGATCCAAGCCTAGAAGCTTTCTTT. Translating it yields CASSFSGDPSLEAFF.

The CDR3 DNA follows: TGTGCCAGTAGTAGGGTAGGACAAGAGACCCAGTACTTC. It is translated as CASSRVGQETQYF. The rearrangement joins TRBV19 to TRBJ2-5, with D uncertain. Germline V gene data show CDR1 as LNHDA and CDR2 as SQIVND (reference sequence). The CDR3 has 13 amino acids. V lost 4 bases to trimming and J lost 2 bases, with 8 bases between them.

The chain combines TRBV9 with TRBJ2-7; the D call may be TRBD1 or TRBD2 (5 bases each). From germline, CDR1 is SGDLS and CDR2 YYNGEE. The V end lost 0 bases, the J end lost 2 bases, and 9 bases lay between the germline ends. This CDR3 spans 14 amino acids. This CDR3 reads CASSVGDLPYEQYF. The CDR3 DNA is TGTGCCAGCAGCGTAGGGGACCTCCCCTACGAGCAGTACTTC.

A single count supports this clone. J is TRBJ1-2 and V is TRBV28, with a possible D match to TRBD1 (6 bases). V was clipped by 4 bases and J by 8 bases, with 26 bases between them. The CDR3 length is 17 residues. Germline V lookup: CDR1 MDHEN, CDR2 SYDVKM. The CDR3 is CASSYPTGLFEGGGYTF. The CDR3 DNA reads as TGTGCCAGCAGTTACCCGACAGGATTATTTGAGGGAGGGGGCTACACCTTC.

The chain couples TRBV30 to TRBJ2-5, with D possibly called TRBD1 or TRBD2 (6 bases each). With 2 bases removed from V and 1 base from J, the gap between germline ends came to 8 bases. Looked up from germline, CDR1 is GTSNPN and CDR2 is SVGIG (reference sequence). This CDR3 is built from 13 residues. In nucleotides, the CDR3 is TGTGCCTGGAGTCCGGGGGCCCAAGAGACCCAGTACTTC. Translated: CAWSPGAQETQYF.

The J gene is TRBJ1-1, the V gene TRBV5-8; no clear D. This CDR3 region has 13 residues. The V and J ends lost 4 bases and 6 bases respectively, with 13 bases between them. CDR1 and CDR2 (germline): SGHTS, YDEGEE. The CDR3 sequence: CASSRTVGSEAFF. CDR3 coding DNA: TGTGCCAGCAGCCGAACGGTAGGATCTGAAGCTTTCTTT.

This chain uses TRBV15 with TRBJ1-1; D is unclear. Germline V CDR1 and CDR2: LNHNV, YYDKDF (reference sequence). The CDR3 sequence is 15 residues long. With 0 bases removed from V and 4 bases from J, the gap between germline ends came to 12 bases. DNA of the CDR3: TGTGCCACCAGCAGAGAAAAGGTAATGAGCACTGAAGCTTTCTTT. Translating gives CATSREKVMSTEAFF.

V and J are TRBV21-1 and TRBJ1-4; TRBD1 is taken as the D call from the table, unchecked against the DNA. TRBV21-1 is flagged as a pseudogene. The CDR3 spans 14 residues. The DNA for the CDR3 is TGTGCCAGCACCCGGGGACAGGGATTTGGAAAACTGTTTTTT. Protein product: CASTRGQGFGKLFF.

This rearrangement joins TRBV6-6 to TRBJ1-6; D is possibly TRBD1 (6 bases). Trimming took off 10 bases at V and 7 bases at J, with 17 bases between the two ends. Germline V lookup: CDR1 MNHNY, CDR2 SVGAGI (reference sequence). The CDR3 loop spans 14 amino acids. The CDR3 region has the DNA TGTGCCACCCAAAGGGAGGGGGGCAATTCACCCCTCCACTTT. Protein: CATQREGGNSPLHF.

The chain combines TRBV5-4 with TRBJ1-4, with D hard to call. Germline assignment: CDR1 SGHNT and CDR2 YYREEE (reference sequence). Between the trimmed V and J ends, which lost 1 base and 8 bases, there was a span of 12 bases. The CDR3 totals 14 residues. CDR3 in DNA: TGTGCCAGCAGCTTGAAGGCTAAAGGGGAAAAACTGTTTTTT. Translated, it gives CASSLKAKGEKLFF. The full variable domain, in which reference TRBV5-4 and TRBJ1-4 provide the parts outside the CDR3, is ETGVTQSPTHLIKTRGQQVTLRCSSQSGHNTVSWYQQALGQGPQFIFQYYREEENGRGNFPPRFSGLQFPNYSSELNVNALELDDSALYLCASSLKAKGEKLFFGSGTQLSVL.

The rearrangement joins TRBV10-3 to TRBJ1-1; TRBD1 matches at 7 bases. Germline assignment: CDR1 ENHRY and CDR2 SYGVKD. With 2 bases clipped from V and 3 bases from J, the junction kept 6 bases outside the gene matches. This CDR3 is 15 amino acids long. CDR3 amino acids: CAISEKKGAHTEAFF. CDR3 bases: TGTGCCATCAGTGAGAAGAAGGGGGCGCACACTGAAGCTTTCTTT.

V gene TRBV6-5 combines with J gene TRBJ1-5, with 8 bases aligning to TRBD1. The CDR3 covers 15 residues. Germline assignment: CDR1 MNHEY and CDR2 SVGAGI. V dropped 2 bases and J dropped 2; count of bases not matched to a gene: 2. The DNA of the CDR3 is TGTGCCAGCAGTTACGGGGGACAGGGCAATCAGCCCCAGCATTTT. Translated: CASSYGGQGNQPQHF.

Notes on this clone: One end of the junction is discordant with germline, which a read error may explain. CDR3 amino acids: CASSKEAPGGYGYTF. In DNA form, the CDR3 reads TGCGCCAGCAGCAAAGAGGCCCCGGGAGGATATGGCTACACCTTC. This chain links TRBV4-1 with TRBJ1-2; D uncertain. The CDR3 loop spans 15 amino acids. The germline gives CDR1 MGHRA, CDR2 YSYEKL.

The chain joins TRBV5-4 to TRBJ2-3, with 9 bases fitting TRBD2. CDR3 length: 15 residues. Unmatched junction bases numbered 7, after V lost 6 bases and J lost 2 bases. Germline-derived CDR1 and CDR2 are SGHNT and YYREEE (reference sequence). CDR3 protein: CASTLAGVPTDTQYF. CDR3 DNA sequence: TGTGCCAGCACCTTAGCGGGGGTCCCCACAGATACGCAGTATTTT.

The chain has TRBV30 and TRBJ1-5; TRBD1 might be the D (6 bases). The CDR3 consists of 13 residues. V was shortened by 1 base and J by 6 bases, with 10 bases between the two germline ends. Looked up from germline, CDR1 is GTSNPN and CDR2 is SVGIG (reference sequence). The CDR3 sequence is CAWSARGLQPQHF. CDR3 DNA: TGTGCCTGGAGTGCCCGGGGGCTTCAGCCCCAGCATTTT.

This clone has only one observation. The chain employs TRBV4-1 and TRBJ2-1; 13 nucleotides agree with TRBD2. Germline-derived CDR1 and CDR2 are MGHRA and YSYEKL. This CDR3 is 16 amino acids long. The V and J ends lost 2 bases and 6 bases, in that order; junction bases with no gene match: 4. CDR3 bases: TGCGCCAGCAGCCAACTGACTAGCGGGGGGCGCAATGAGCAGTTCTTC. This sequence encodes CASSQLTSGGRNEQFF.